Following are 14 T cell receptor beta chains from one sample sequenced in a study of blood T cell repertoires in COVID-19. Only in-frame clones appear in the TCRdb table, and some are missing; sequencing was by immunoSEQ multiplex PCR. The table lists fewer than 200,000 clones, 70% to 90% of them singletons. What was sequenced was peripheral blood. These receptor sequences come from a man aged 45-65 years with active or convalescent COVID-19.

This clone has a handful of counts. The J gene is TRBJ2-2, the V gene TRBV24-1; 8 positions match TRBD1. Germline CDR1 KGHDR, CDR2 SFDVKD. This CDR3 contains 16 residues. V lost 7 bases and J lost 1; bases outside the gene matches: 7. The CDR3 DNA follows: TGTGCCACCAGCAAGACAGACAGGGGGAACACCGGGGAGCTGTTTTTT. This encodes CATSKTDRGNTGELFF.

As concerns this clone: Mismatch with germline at one junction end may stem from a read error. The CDR3 reads CASSFERLVF. In DNA, the CDR3 is TGTGCCAGCAGTTTTGAGCGGTTGGTCTTC. This sequence joins TRBV12-3 or TRBV12-4 and TRBJ2-1, with D perhaps matching TRBD2 (5 bases). This CDR3 spans 10 amino acids.

The CDR3 nucleotides are TGTGCCAGCAGTTTCAGTTCTAGCACAGATACGCAGTATTTT. It translates to CASSFSSSTDTQYF. The rearrangement links TRBV27 to TRBJ2-3; D is ambiguous. Trimming cost V 3 bases and J 0 bases, with 7 bases left between them. CDR3 length equals 14 residues. The V gene's germline CDR1 is MNHEY and CDR2 SMNVEV (reference sequence).

CDR3 protein: CASKLPSQETQYF. CDR3 DNA sequence: TGTGCCAGCAAACTTCCGAGCCAAGAGACCCAGTACTTC. The genes are TRBV2 and TRBJ2-5; no firm D call. V gave up 7 bases and J gave up 1 base, with 10 bases separating them. The CDR3 runs 13 residues. Germline-derived CDR1 and CDR2 are SNHLY and FYNNEI.

The chain combines TRBV30 with TRBJ1-3; the D is unclear. Germline values: CDR1 GTSNPN, CDR2 SVGIG (reference sequence). Between the trimmed V and J ends, which lost 2 bases and 1 base, there was a span of 12 bases. The CDR3 extends over 15 amino acids. DNA for the CDR3: TGTGCCTGGAGTCAGACCCCGGGTTCTGGAAACACCATATATTTT. Translating it yields CAWSQTPGSGNTIYF.

The V and J genes are TRBV7-3 and TRBJ2-2; 11 bases are shared with TRBD2. CDR3 length: 16 amino acids. V shed 6 bases, J shed 2 bases, and the junction held 5 bases outside the gene matches. The germline V gene has CDR1 SGHTA and CDR2 FQGTGA. The DNA of the CDR3 is TGTGCCAGCAGTCTGACTAGCGGGGCCAACACCGGGGAGCTGTTTTTT. Translated: CASSLTSGANTGELFF.

The chain is built from TRBV9 and TRBJ1-1, with no clear D. This CDR3 spans 13 amino acids. V lost 0 bases to trimming and J lost 5 bases, with 8 bases between them. Germline-derived CDR1 and CDR2 are SGDLS and YYNGEE. The CDR3 reads CASSVATKTEAFF. For the CDR3, the DNA is TGTGCCAGCAGCGTAGCTACCAAAACTGAAGCTTTCTTT. The full variable domain, completed using reference TRBV9 and TRBJ1-1, is DSGVTQTPKHLITATGQRVTLRCSPRSGDLSVYWYQQSLDQGLQFLIQYYNGEERAKGNILERFSAQQFPDLHSELNLSSLELGDSALYFCASSVATKTEAFFGQGTRLTVV.

V usage is TRBV6-5 and J usage is TRBJ2-7; 8 nucleotides line up with TRBD2. Germline assignment: CDR1 MNHEY and CDR2 SVGAGI. The junction had 8 bases not matched to a gene; V was cut back by 6 bases and J by 1 base. This CDR3 is 15 amino acids long. The CDR3 here is CASSLTSGSSYEQYF. The CDR3 DNA sequence: TGTGCCAGCAGCCTCACTAGCGGTTCTTCCTACGAGCAGTACTTC.

V gene TRBV6-6 combines with J gene TRBJ1-1; TRBD1 is a possible D gene (6 bases). CDR3 size: 14 residues. The V end lost 4 bases, the J end lost 2 bases, and 11 bases lay between the germline ends. Germline CDR1 reads MNHNY; CDR2 reads SVGAGI (reference sequence). CDR3 coding DNA: TGTGCCAGCAGTTCTCAACAGGGAAACACTGAAGCTTTCTTT. It translates to CASSSQQGNTEAFF.

The chain recombines TRBV6-5 with TRBJ1-1; D unresolved. This CDR3 region has 12 residues. V was clipped by 3 bases and J by 1 base, with 3 bases between them. CDR1 MNHEY and CDR2 SVGAGI come from the germline V gene. The CDR3 spells CASSYRNTEAFF. CDR3 nucleotide sequence: TGTGCCAGCAGTTATAGGAACACTGAAGCTTTCTTT.

The chain employs TRBV19 and TRBJ1-2; 8 bases line up with TRBD1. Germline V gene lookup returns CDR1 LNHDA and CDR2 SQIVND (reference sequence). Losses at the gene ends were 3 bases for V and 3 bases for J; bases not matched to a gene: 3. This CDR3 comprises 14 residues. CDR3: CASSILQGDYGYTF. CDR3 sequence (DNA): TGTGCCAGTAGTATTCTACAGGGGGACTATGGCTACACCTTC.

The V and J genes are TRBV6-5 and TRBJ2-5; 10 nucleotides match TRBD1. V lost 5 bases and J lost 5; bases outside the gene matches: 5. The CDR3 is made up of 14 amino acids. Germline V gives CDR1 MNHEY, CDR2 SVGAGI. The CDR3, as DNA: TGTGCCAGCAGTCGGGACAGGGGCTGGGAGACCCAGTACTTC. This encodes CASSRDRGWETQYF.

The chain is built from TRBV5-1 and TRBJ2-7; 9 bases agree with TRBD2. The CDR3 loop spans 15 amino acids. V was clipped by 4 bases and J by 1 base; unmatched bases: 6. CDR1 SGHRS and CDR2 YFSETQ come from the germline V gene. CDR3 in amino acids: CASSQTSGKSYEQYF. CDR3 nucleotides: TGCGCCAGCAGCCAGACTAGCGGAAAATCCTACGAGCAGTACTTC. Full variable domain (missing parts from reference TRBV5-1 and TRBJ2-7): KAGVTQTPRYLIKTRGQQVTLSCSPISGHRSVSWYQQTPGQGLQFLFEYFSETQRNKGNFPGRFSGRQFSNSRSEMNVSTLELGDSALYLCASSQTSGKSYEQYFGPGTRLTVT.

The chain employs TRBV5-1 and TRBJ2-5; TRBD2 aligns across 8 bases. The V and J ends lost 5 bases and 5 bases, in that order; junction bases with no gene match: 8. CDR3 size: 14 residues. Germline V gene sequence: CDR1 SGHRS, CDR2 YFSETQ. The CDR3 is CASSTGGPKETQYF. The DNA for the CDR3 is TGCGCCAGCAGTACGGGGGGGCCGAAGGAGACCCAGTACTTC.